The 32 T cell receptor beta chains below come from one sample, sequenced in a study of OX40 agonist ivuxolimab in advanced cancers. Here immunoSEQ multiplex PCR was the method, and the copy in TCRdb shows in-frame clones only, minus some. The sample lists roughly 45,000 clones, 60% to 80% occurring once. The sequencing here drew on CD4+ or CD8+ T cells sorted from blood, taken in a trial of the OX40 agonist ivuxolimab. The receptor source for this set is an adult with an advanced solid tumor such as melanoma, head and neck, liver or kidney cancer.

The chain recombines TRBV7-9 with TRBJ1-5; tentatively, D is TRBD1 (6 bases). Germline loops: CDR1 SEHNR, CDR2 FQNEAQ (reference sequence). V was shortened by 6 bases and J by 6 bases, with 15 bases between the two germline ends. This CDR3 spans 14 amino acids. The CDR3 DNA reads as TGTGCCAGCAGTCCGAGGGGGGCAACTCAGCCCCAGCATTTT. Translation: CASSPRGATQPQHF.

The chain has TRBV11-2 and TRBJ2-4, with a tentative D call TRBD2 (6 bases). Trimming left V 1 base short and J 7 bases short, with 11 bases between. The CDR3 loop spans 14 amino acids. From germline, CDR1 is SGHAT and CDR2 FQNNGV. The DNA for the CDR3 is TGTGCCAGCAGCTTAGGACTAGGTTCGAACATTCAGTACTTC. Amino acids: CASSLGLGSNIQYF.

The gene calls are TRBV30 and TRBJ2-1; no clear D. This CDR3 is 14 amino acids long. V was trimmed by 4 bases and J by 0 bases, leaving 10 bases between them. Per germline, CDR1 GTSNPN and CDR2 SVGIG (reference sequence). The CDR3 region is CAWTPPVSYNEQFF. The CDR3 nucleotides are TGTGCCTGGACCCCACCGGTCTCCTACAATGAGCAGTTCTTC.

The CDR3 nucleotides are TGTGCCAGCAGTGGGCAGACTGGGGCCAACGTCCTGACTTTC. As protein: CASSGQTGANVLTF. The chain uses TRBV2 and TRBJ2-6; D is ambiguous. CDR3 length: 14 amino acids. Germline V gene data show CDR1 as SNHLY and CDR2 as FYNNEI. V lost 4 bases to trimming and J lost 2 bases, with 6 bases between them.

The chain couples TRBV2 to TRBJ1-2, with 7 bases that match TRBD1. There are 14 residues in the CDR3. Germline values: CDR1 SNHLY, CDR2 FYNNEI. After removal of 6 bases from V and 4 bases from J, the junction contained 8 bases not matched to a gene. The CDR3 DNA follows: TGTGCCAGCAGGGATTCGGGACAGATCTATGGCTACACCTTC. This translates into CASRDSGQIYGYTF.

The J gene is TRBJ2-1, the V gene TRBV4-3, with D tentatively TRBD2 (6 bases). Germline-derived CDR1 and CDR2 are LGHNA and YSLEER. CDR3 length: 16 amino acids. V gave up 0 bases and J gave up 1 base, with 10 bases separating them. CDR3 nucleotides: TGCGCCAGCAGCCAAGAAACTGCGGGGTCCTACAATGAGCAGTTCTTC. It translates to CASSQETAGSYNEQFF.

The CDR3 here is CASSSGTGTPITYEQYF. CDR3 in DNA: TGTGCCAGCAGTTCCGGGACAGGGACACCAATTACCTACGAGCAGTACTTC. This chain connects TRBV5-6 to TRBJ2-5; TRBD1 matches 9 bases. The J call may be faulty, since TRBJ2-7 better matches the DNA end. The V gene's germline CDR1 is SGHDT and CDR2 YYEEEE. The CDR3 consists of 17 residues.

J is TRBJ2-1 and V is TRBV18; 14 bases align to TRBD2. The CDR3 has 17 residues. J lost 3 bases, V lost 3 bases, and 4 bases had no gene match. CDR1 KGHSH and CDR2 LQKENI come from the germline V gene. CDR3 coding DNA: TGTGCCAGCTCACCGGGGACTAGCGGGAGAATCTACAATGAGCAGTTCTTC. It is translated as CASSPGTSGRIYNEQFF.

This chain joins TRBV6-5 and TRBJ1-1; D not resolved. CDR1 and CDR2 from the germline V gene are MNHEY and SVGAGI. Trimming removed 7 bases at V and 1 base at J, with 13 bases between. The CDR3 consists of 14 residues. CDR3 region: CASKKDGWNTEAFF. The CDR3 nucleotides read TGTGCCAGCAAAAAGGACGGATGGAACACTGAAGCTTTCTTT.

The V gene is TRBV11-3, the J gene TRBJ2-3; 7 bases align to TRBD1. The CDR3 runs 15 residues. Germline CDR1 SGHNT, CDR2 YENEEA. The V segment lost 4 bases and the J segment 2 bases; nucleotides outside the gene matches: 6. Here the CDR3 reads CASSSSTGITDTQYF. DNA for the CDR3: TGTGCCAGCAGCTCCTCGACAGGGATCACAGATACGCAGTATTTT.

The chain is built from TRBV19 and TRBJ2-4; D tentatively fits TRBD1 or TRBD2 (6 bases each). This CDR3 region has 16 residues. The germline V and J ends were trimmed by 5 bases and 3 bases, with 17 bases remaining between them. The V gene's germline CDR1 is LNHDA and CDR2 SQIVND (reference sequence). CDR3 in amino acids: CASSSLAKGGKNIQYF. DNA of the CDR3: TGTGCCAGTAGTTCCCTAGCTAAGGGGGGCAAAAACATTCAGTACTTC.

The rearrangement uses TRBV19 and TRBJ2-1; possible D gene TRBD1, 5 bases. The CDR3 has 13 residues. V lost 8 bases, J lost 5 bases, and 13 bases lay in between. Per the germline V gene, CDR1 is LNHDA and CDR2 is SQIVND (reference sequence). The CDR3 spells CASGQDKDNEQFF. CDR3 DNA: TGTGCCAGTGGGCAGGACAAAGACAATGAGCAGTTCTTC.

The chain links TRBV6-5 to TRBJ1-5; D remains ambiguous. Trimming stripped 6 bases from V and 0 bases from J, with 12 bases between. Germline CDR1 MNHEY, CDR2 SVGAGI. The CDR3 runs 15 residues. This CDR3 is CASRSPGPSNQPQHF. The CDR3 nucleotides are TGTGCCAGCAGGTCTCCGGGCCCTAGCAATCAGCCCCAGCATTTT.

The chain carries TRBV30 and TRBJ2-1, with D uncertain. Trimming took off 2 bases at V and 0 bases at J, with 11 bases between the two ends. Looked up from germline, CDR1 is GTSNPN and CDR2 is SVGIG (reference sequence). This CDR3 is 15 amino acids long. The CDR3 DNA reads as TGTGCCTGGAGTTGGACCACAAGCTCCTACAATGAGCAGTTCTTC. This gives the protein CAWSWTTSSYNEQFF.

The count of this clone is one. The rearrangement uses TRBV25-1 and TRBJ1-4; D perhaps matches TRBD1 (5 bases). From germline, CDR1 is MGHDK and CDR2 SYGVNS. Between the trimmed V and J ends, which lost 3 bases and 8 bases, there was a span of 13 bases. The CDR3 runs to 14 residues. The CDR3 protein is CASSDRGALEKLFF. The CDR3 DNA sequence: TGTGCCAGCAGTGATCGGGGCGCCCTAGAAAAACTGTTTTTT.

The CDR3 loop reads CASSTGQGEREQYF. CDR3 nucleotide sequence: TGTGCCAGCAGCACCGGACAGGGAGAAAGAGAGCAGTACTTC. The rearrangement uses TRBV7-8 and TRBJ2-7; 8 bases line up with TRBD1. CDR1 is SGHVS and CDR2 is FQNEAQ in the germline V gene. V shed 5 bases and J 7 bases; nucleotides not matched to a gene: 10. The CDR3 has 14 amino acids.

The rearrangement uses TRBV7-2 and TRBJ1-5; 7 nucleotides align to TRBD1. The CDR3 runs to 15 residues. Looked up from germline, CDR1 is SGHTA and CDR2 is FQGNSA. With 6 bases clipped from V and 0 bases from J, the junction kept 5 bases outside the gene matches. CDR3 sequence reads: CASRGTAYSNQPQHF. CDR3 nucleotide sequence: TGTGCCAGCAGGGGGACAGCCTATAGCAATCAGCCCCAGCATTTT.

The V and J genes are TRBV11-2 and TRBJ2-6; no clear D gene. Germline lookup yields CDR1 SGHAT and CDR2 FQNNGV. The CDR3 covers 15 residues. The germline V and J ends were trimmed by 4 bases and 2 bases, with 9 bases remaining between them. The CDR3 region is CASSSSRTGANVLTF. The CDR3 region has the DNA TGTGCCAGCAGCTCATCTAGAACTGGGGCCAACGTCCTGACTTTC.

The sample holds a few counts of this clone. The chain uses TRBV7-8 and TRBJ2-7, with 7 bases lining up with TRBD2. Germline CDR1 reads SGHVS; CDR2 reads FQNEAQ. This CDR3 comprises 16 residues. The V gene end was trimmed by 6 bases and the J gene end by 0 bases; junction bases not matched to a gene: 11. Written as DNA, the CDR3 is TGTGCCAGCAGTCCCCTGGCCAGCGGGAACTCCTACGAGCAGTACTTC. Protein: CASSPLASGNSYEQYF.

The chain combines TRBV6-6 with TRBJ2-5, with D hard to call. Trimming stripped 6 bases from V and 5 bases from J, with 13 bases between. The CDR3 consists of 13 residues. Germline CDR1 MNHNY, CDR2 SVGAGI (reference sequence). The CDR3 protein is CASSQRLFETQYF. The CDR3 nucleotides are TGTGCCAGCAGCCAGAGGCTGTTTGAGACCCAGTACTTC.

The rearrangement uses TRBV2 and TRBJ2-5; TRBD1 agrees at 7 bases. V shed 1 base, J shed 7 bases, and the junction held 9 bases outside the gene matches. The CDR3 is 15 residues long. From germline, CDR1 is SNHLY and CDR2 FYNNEI. The CDR3 DNA reads TGTGCCAGCAGTGAAGGACAGGGTGTTATAGGGACCCAGTACTTC. The encoded protein is CASSEGQGVIGTQYF. Together with reference TRBV2 and TRBJ2-5, the CDR3 gives the full variable domain: EPEVTQTPSHQVTQMGQEVILRCVPISNHLYFYWYRQILGQKVEFLVSFYNNEISEKSEIFDDQFSVERPDGSNFTLKIRSTKLEDSAMYFCASSEGQGVIGTQYFGPGTRLLVL.

Relative to its sample, this clone is large (0.1 to 1%). Other DNA sequences in this specimen translate into the identical CDR3. The chain recombines TRBV4-1 with TRBJ1-1; D possibly corresponds to TRBD1 (5 bases). This CDR3 has 14 amino acids. The ends were cut back, 3 bases at V and 3 bases at J, with 11 bases in the middle. Germline V lookup: CDR1 MGHRA, CDR2 YSYEKL. The CDR3: CASSQFPGYTEAFF. Here the CDR3 DNA reads TGCGCCAGCAGCCAGTTCCCAGGGTACACTGAAGCTTTCTTT.

This clone was counted only a few times. The chain links TRBV19 to TRBJ2-3; D ambiguous. Trimming left V 6 bases short and J 0 bases short, with 10 bases between. The length of the CDR3 is 14 residues. The germline CDR1 and CDR2 sequences are LNHDA and SQIVND (reference sequence). The CDR3 DNA follows: TGTGCCAGTAGCCAGACGGCTAGCACAGATACGCAGTATTTT. Protein: CASSQTASTDTQYF.

V usage is TRBV19 and J usage is TRBJ1-1; the match to TRBD1 covers 7 bases. Germline assignment: CDR1 LNHDA and CDR2 SQIVND (reference sequence). The CDR3 has 15 residues. The V segment lost 5 bases and the J segment 4 bases; nucleotides outside the gene matches: 10. CDR3 nucleotide sequence: TGTGCCAGTAGTCTACGACAGGGTGAAGGCACTGAAGCTTTCTTT. It specifies CASSLRQGEGTEAFF.

The V call is TRBV7-2, the J call TRBJ1-1; the D is unclear. This CDR3 spans 13 amino acids. Looked up from germline, CDR1 is SGHTA and CDR2 is FQGNSA. V was clipped by 1 base and J by 1 base, with 4 bases between them. CDR3 protein: CASSLDPNTEAFF. The CDR3 coding sequence is TGTGCCAGCAGCTTAGACCCGAACACTGAAGCTTTCTTT.

The rearrangement joins TRBV25-1 to TRBJ2-2; a weak D match, TRBD1 (6 bases). With 6 bases removed from V and 4 bases from J, the gap between germline ends came to 18 bases. The germline V gene encodes CDR1 MGHDK and CDR2 SYGVNS. The CDR3 totals 16 residues. The CDR3 spells CASSLPGVDGTGELFF. CDR3 coding DNA: TGTGCCAGCAGCCTCCCAGGGGTCGATGGCACCGGGGAGCTGTTTTTT.

The gene calls are TRBV27 and TRBJ2-1; 7 bases match TRBD2. The V segment lost 5 bases and the J segment 1 base; nucleotides outside the gene matches: 5. The length of the CDR3 is 15 residues. Per germline, CDR1 MNHEY and CDR2 SMNVEV (reference sequence). CDR3 region: CASSTIAGSYNEQFF. The CDR3 bases are TGTGCCAGCAGTACAATAGCGGGTTCCTACAATGAGCAGTTCTTC.

V is TRBV6-5 and J is TRBJ2-1; possible D gene TRBD1, 6 bases. From germline, CDR1 is MNHEY and CDR2 SVGAGI. The CDR3 totals 13 residues. Trimming removed 2 bases from V and 5 bases from J, with 7 bases in between. In nucleotides, the CDR3 is TGTGCCAGCAGTTACGGGACAAACAATGAGCAGTTCTTC. Residues: CASSYGTNNEQFF.

This chain uses TRBV29-1 with TRBJ2-5, with D perhaps TRBD2 (5 bases). CDR3 length: 15 amino acids. The V end was cut by 1 base, the J end by 0 bases, with 12 bases between. CDR1 is SQVTM and CDR2 is ANQGSEA in the germline V gene. CDR3 nucleotides: TGCAGCGTTGAAGGTTTCAGCGGAGACCAAGAGACCCAGTACTTC. Translated, it gives CSVEGFSGDQETQYF.

The rearrangement uses TRBV19 and TRBJ1-5, with a weak D call TRBD1 (5 bases). CDR1 and CDR2 from the germline V gene are LNHDA and SQIVND (reference sequence). The V end lost 6 bases, the J end lost 9 bases, and 18 bases lay between the germline ends. The CDR3 has 14 amino acids. CDR3 coding DNA: TGTGCCAGTAGCCCCGGGGGGTACCCTTCGCCCCAGCATTTT. Protein sequence: CASSPGGYPSPQHF.

The chain couples TRBV30 to TRBJ1-5, with D perhaps TRBD1 (6 bases). The CDR3 extends over 15 amino acids. Looked up from germline, CDR1 is GTSNPN and CDR2 is SVGIG (reference sequence). V shed 2 bases and J shed 8 bases, with 19 bases lying between them. The CDR3 nucleotides read TGTGCCTGGAGTCCGGAGGGGGACCATCCCGAGCCCCAGCATTTT. Protein: CAWSPEGDHPEPQHF. The entire variable domain, with the rest obtained from reference TRBV30 and TRBJ1-5, is as follows: SQTIHQWPATLVQPVGSPLSLECTVEGTSNPNLYWYRQAAGRGLQLLFYSVGIGQISSEVPQNLSASRPQDRQFILSSKKLLLSDSGFYLCAWSPEGDHPEPQHFGDGTRLSIL.

This clone is a singleton in its sample. This chain uses TRBV2 with TRBJ1-2, with D possibly being TRBD1 (5 bases). CDR1 and CDR2 (germline): SNHLY, FYNNEI. The length of the CDR3 is 14 residues. Trimming removed 9 bases from V and 2 bases from J, with 16 bases in between. The chain's CDR3 is CASGGGRGNYGYTF. In nucleotides, the CDR3 is TGTGCCAGTGGGGGGGGTCGTGGAAACTATGGCTACACCTTC.